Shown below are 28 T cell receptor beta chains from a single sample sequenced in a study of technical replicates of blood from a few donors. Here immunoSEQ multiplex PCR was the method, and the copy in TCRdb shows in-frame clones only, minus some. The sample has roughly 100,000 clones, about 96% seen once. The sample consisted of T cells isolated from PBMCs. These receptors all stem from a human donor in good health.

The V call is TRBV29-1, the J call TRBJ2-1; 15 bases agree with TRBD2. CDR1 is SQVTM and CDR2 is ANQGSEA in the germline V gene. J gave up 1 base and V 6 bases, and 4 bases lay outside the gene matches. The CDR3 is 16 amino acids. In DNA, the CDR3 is TGCAGCGTAGGACTAGCGGGAGGGAAGTCCTACAATGAGCAGTTCTTC. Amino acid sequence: CSVGLAGGKSYNEQFF.

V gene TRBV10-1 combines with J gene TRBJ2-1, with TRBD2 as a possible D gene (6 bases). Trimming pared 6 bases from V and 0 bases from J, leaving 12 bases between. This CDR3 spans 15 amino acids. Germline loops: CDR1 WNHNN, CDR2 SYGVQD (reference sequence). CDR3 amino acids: CASSVSEGSYNEQFF. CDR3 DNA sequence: TGCGCCAGCAGCGTTTCGGAGGGCTCCTACAATGAGCAGTTCTTC.

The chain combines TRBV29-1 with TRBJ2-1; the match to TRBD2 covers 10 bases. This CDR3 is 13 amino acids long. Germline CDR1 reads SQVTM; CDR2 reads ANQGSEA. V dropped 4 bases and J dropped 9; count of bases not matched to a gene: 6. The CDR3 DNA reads TGCAGCGTTGCCCTAGCGGGAGACGGTGAGCAGTTCTTC. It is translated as CSVALAGDGEQFF.

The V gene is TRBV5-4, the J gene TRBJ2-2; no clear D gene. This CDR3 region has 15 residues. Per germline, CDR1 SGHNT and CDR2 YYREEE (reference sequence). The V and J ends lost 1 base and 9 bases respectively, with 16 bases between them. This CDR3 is CASSLNSNPSRELFF. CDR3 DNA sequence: TGTGCCAGCAGCTTGAACAGTAACCCCAGCCGGGAGCTGTTTTTT.

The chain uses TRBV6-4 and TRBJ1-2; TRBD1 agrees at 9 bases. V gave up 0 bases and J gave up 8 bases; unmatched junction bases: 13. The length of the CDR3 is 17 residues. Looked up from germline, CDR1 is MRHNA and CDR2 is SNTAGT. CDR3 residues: CASSDSARDRDSRGYTF. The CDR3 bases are TGTGCCAGCAGTGACTCTGCTCGGGACAGGGACTCCAGAGGCTACACCTTC.

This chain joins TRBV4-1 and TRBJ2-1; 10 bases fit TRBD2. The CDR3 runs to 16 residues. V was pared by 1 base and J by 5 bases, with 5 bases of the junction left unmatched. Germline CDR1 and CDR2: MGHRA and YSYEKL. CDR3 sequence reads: CASSQVSSGSDNEQFF. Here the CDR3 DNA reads TGCGCCAGCAGCCAAGTATCTAGCGGGAGCGACAATGAGCAGTTCTTC.

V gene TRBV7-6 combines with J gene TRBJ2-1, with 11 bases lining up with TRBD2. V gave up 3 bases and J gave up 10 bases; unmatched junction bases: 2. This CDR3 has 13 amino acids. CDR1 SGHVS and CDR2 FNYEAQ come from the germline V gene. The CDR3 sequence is CASSFPSGGEQFF. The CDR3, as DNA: TGTGCCAGCAGCTTCCCTAGCGGGGGGGAGCAGTTCTTC.

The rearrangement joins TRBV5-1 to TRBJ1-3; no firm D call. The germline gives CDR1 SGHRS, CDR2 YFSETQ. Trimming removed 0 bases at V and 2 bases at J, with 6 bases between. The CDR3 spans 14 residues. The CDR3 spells CASSLAGTGNTIYF. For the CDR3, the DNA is TGCGCCAGCAGCTTGGCCGGGACTGGAAACACCATATATTTT. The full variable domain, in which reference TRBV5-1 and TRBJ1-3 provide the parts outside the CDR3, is KAGVTQTPRYLIKTRGQQVTLSCSPISGHRSVSWYQQTPGQGLQFLFEYFSETQRNKGNFPGRFSGRQFSNSRSEMNVSTLELGDSALYLCASSLAGTGNTIYFGEGSWLTVV.

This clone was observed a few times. The CDR3, as DNA: TGTGCCAGCTCGTGGCGGGATCCCTCCTACGAGCAGTACTTC. It encodes CASSWRDPSYEQYF. This chain connects TRBV6-1 to TRBJ2-7; possible D gene TRBD2, 6 bases. V dropped 8 bases and J dropped 0 bases, with 14 bases sitting between them. Germline CDR1 reads MNHNS; CDR2 reads SASEGT. This CDR3 has 14 residues.

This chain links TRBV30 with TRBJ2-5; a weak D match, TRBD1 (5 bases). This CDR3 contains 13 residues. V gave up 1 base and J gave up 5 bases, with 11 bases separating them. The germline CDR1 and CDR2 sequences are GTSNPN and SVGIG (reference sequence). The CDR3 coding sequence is TGTGCCTGGAGTGAGTTAGGGGTTGAGACCCAGTACTTC. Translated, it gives CAWSELGVETQYF.

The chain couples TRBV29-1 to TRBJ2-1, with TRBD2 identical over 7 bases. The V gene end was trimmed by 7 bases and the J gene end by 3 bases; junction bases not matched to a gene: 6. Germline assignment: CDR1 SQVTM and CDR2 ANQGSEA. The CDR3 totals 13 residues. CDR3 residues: CSASGGHYNEQFF. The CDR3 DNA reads TGCAGCGCCTCGGGAGGACACTACAATGAGCAGTTCTTC.

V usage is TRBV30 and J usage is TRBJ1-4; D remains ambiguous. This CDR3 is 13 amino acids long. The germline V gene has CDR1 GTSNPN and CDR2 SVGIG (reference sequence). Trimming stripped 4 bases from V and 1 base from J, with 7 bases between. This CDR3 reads CAWMPGTNEKLFF. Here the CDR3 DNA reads TGTGCCTGGATGCCGGGAACTAATGAAAAACTGTTTTTT.

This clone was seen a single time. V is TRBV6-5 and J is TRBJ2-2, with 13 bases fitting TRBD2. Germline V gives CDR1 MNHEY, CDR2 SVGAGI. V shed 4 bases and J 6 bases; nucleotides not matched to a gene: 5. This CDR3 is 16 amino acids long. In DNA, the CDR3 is TGTGCCAGCAGTTTTCCACTAGCGGGAGGGCCCGGGGAGCTGTTTTTT. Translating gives CASSFPLAGGPGELFF.

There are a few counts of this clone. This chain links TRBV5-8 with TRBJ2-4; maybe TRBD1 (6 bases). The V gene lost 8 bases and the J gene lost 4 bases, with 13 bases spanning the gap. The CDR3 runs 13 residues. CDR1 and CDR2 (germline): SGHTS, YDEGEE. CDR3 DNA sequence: TGTGCCAGGACCCAGGACAGTAAAAACATTCAGTACTTC. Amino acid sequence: CARTQDSKNIQYF.

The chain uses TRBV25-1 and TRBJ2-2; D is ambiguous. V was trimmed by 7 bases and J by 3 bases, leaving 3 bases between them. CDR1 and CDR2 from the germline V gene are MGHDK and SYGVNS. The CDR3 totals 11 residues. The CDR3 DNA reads TGTGCCAGCACCTACACCGGGGAGCTGTTTTTT. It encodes CASTYTGELFF.

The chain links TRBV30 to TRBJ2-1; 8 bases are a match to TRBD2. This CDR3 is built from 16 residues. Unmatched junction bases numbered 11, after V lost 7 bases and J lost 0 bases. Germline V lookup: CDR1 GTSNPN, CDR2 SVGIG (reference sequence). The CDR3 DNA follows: TGTGCCTTACTGTTTTTTAGCGGGGCCTCCTACAATGAGCAGTTCTTC. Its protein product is CALLFFSGASYNEQFF.

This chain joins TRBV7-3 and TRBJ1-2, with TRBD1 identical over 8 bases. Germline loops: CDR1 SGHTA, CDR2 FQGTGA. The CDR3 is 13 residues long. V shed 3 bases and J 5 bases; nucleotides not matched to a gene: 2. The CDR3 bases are TGTGCCAGCAGCTTTGGACAGGGATATGGCTACACCTTC. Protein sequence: CASSFGQGYGYTF.

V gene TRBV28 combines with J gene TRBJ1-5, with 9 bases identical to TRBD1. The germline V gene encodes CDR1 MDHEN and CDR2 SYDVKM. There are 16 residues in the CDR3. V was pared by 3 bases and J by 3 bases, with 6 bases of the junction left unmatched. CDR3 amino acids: CASSLARTGDNQPQHF. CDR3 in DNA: TGTGCCAGCAGTTTGGCCAGGACAGGGGACAATCAGCCCCAGCATTTT.

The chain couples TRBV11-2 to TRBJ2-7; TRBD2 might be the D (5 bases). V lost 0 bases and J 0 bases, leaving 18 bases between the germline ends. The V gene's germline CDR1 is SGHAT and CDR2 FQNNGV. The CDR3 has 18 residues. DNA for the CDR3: TGTGCCAGCAGCTTAGATCGGTGGGTTCCGGGGAACTCCTACGAGCAGTACTTC. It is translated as CASSLDRWVPGNSYEQYF.

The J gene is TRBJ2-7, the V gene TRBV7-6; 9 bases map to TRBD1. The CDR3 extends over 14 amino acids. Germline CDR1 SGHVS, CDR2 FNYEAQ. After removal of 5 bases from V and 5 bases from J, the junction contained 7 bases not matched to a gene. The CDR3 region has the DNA TGTGCCAGCAGCCGTGGACAGGGGATCGACGAGCAGTACTTC. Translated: CASSRGQGIDEQYF. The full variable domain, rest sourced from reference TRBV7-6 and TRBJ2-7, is GAGVSQSPRYKVTKRGQDVALRCDPISGHVSLYWYRQALGQGPEFLTYFNYEAQQDKSGLPNDRFSAERPEGSISTLTIQRTEQRDSAMYRCASSRGQGIDEQYFGPGTRLTVT.

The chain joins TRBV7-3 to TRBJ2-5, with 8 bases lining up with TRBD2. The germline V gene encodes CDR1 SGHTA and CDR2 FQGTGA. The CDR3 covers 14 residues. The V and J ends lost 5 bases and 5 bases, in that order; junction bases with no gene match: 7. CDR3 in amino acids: CASSQPGGWETQYF. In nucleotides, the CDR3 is TGTGCCAGCAGCCAGCCGGGAGGGTGGGAGACCCAGTACTTC.

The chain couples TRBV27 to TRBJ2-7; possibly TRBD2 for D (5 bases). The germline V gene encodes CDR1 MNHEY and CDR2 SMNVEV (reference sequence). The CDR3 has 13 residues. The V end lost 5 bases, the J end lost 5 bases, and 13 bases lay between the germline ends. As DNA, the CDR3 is TGTGCCAGCAGTCCGGGATGGGCACACGAGCAGTACTTC. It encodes CASSPGWAHEQYF.

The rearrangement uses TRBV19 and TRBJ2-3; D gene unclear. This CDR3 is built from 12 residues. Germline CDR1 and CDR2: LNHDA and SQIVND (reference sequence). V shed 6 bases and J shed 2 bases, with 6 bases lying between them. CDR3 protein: CASRFNTDTQYF. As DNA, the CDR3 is TGTGCCAGTAGATTTAACACAGATACGCAGTATTTT.

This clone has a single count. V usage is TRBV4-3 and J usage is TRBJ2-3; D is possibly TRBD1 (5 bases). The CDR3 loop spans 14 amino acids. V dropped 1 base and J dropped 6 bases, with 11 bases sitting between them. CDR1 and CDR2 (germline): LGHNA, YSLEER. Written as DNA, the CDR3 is TGCGCCAGCAGCCAAGGACAGATCCAGGATACGCAGTATTTT. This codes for CASSQGQIQDTQYF.

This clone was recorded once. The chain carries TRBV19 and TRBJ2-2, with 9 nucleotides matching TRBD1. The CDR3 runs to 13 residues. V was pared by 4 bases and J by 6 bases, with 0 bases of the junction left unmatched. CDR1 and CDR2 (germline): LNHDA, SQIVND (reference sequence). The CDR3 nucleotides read TGTGCCAGTAGTAGACAGGGGGCCGGGGAGCTGTTTTTT. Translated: CASSRQGAGELFF.

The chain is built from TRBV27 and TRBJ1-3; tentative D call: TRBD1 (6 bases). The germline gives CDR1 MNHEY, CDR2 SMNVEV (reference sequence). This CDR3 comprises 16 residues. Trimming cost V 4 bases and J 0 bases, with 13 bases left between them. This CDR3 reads CASSYTRGFSGNTIYF. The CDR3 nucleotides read TGTGCCAGCAGTTATACAAGGGGGTTCTCTGGAAACACCATATATTTT.

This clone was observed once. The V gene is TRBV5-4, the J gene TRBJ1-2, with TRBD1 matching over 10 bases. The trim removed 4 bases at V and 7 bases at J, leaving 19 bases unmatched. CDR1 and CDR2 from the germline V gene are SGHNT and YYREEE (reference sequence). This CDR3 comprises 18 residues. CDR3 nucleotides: TGTGCCAGCAGCCGCTCCCCGGACAGGGGGTTCCTCGGGGGTGGCTACACCTTC. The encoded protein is CASSRSPDRGFLGGGYTF.

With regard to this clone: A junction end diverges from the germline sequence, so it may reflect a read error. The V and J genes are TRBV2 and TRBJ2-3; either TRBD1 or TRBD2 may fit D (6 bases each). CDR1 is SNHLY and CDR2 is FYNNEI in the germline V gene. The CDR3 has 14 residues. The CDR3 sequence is CASREGGTTDTQYF. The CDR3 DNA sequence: TGTGCCAGCAGGGAAGGGGGGACTACAGATACGCAGTATTTT.